This T cell receptor (beta chain) stems from a study of blood T cell repertoires in COVID-19. Study-wide background: In each case, the material was cDNA or gDNA derived from T cells, B-cell-depleted T cells, or PBMCs.

In the authors' methods: Reference gene primer amplification in the assay estimated nucleated cell counts. Using immunoSEQ multiplex PCR, the repertoire was profiled, and TCRdb retains in-frame clones only, with some absent. D and trimming were read from the DNA, whereas the V and J calls and clone size are those reported in that table. The sample contains roughly 230,000 clones, 88% of which appear only once. Sequencing was carried out using peripheral blood. The clonotype comes from a man aged 65-85 years with acute or convalescent COVID-19.

CDR3 coding DNA: TGTGCCACCAGTGGAGGCGGCGACTATGGCTACACCTTC. Protein: CATSGGGDYGYTF. The chain combines TRBV24-1 with TRBJ1-2; no clear D gene. The CDR3 runs to 13 residues. The ends were cut back, 5 bases at V and 3 bases at J, with 9 bases in the middle. Germline-derived CDR1 and CDR2 are KGHDR and SFDVKD.